This passage covers 7 T cell receptor beta chains from one sample sequenced in a study of blood T cell repertoires in COVID-19 (dated by TCRdb to 2018 to 2021). Library creation used the immunoSEQ multiplex PCR assay. TCRdb's version of the immuneACCESS table is confined to in-frame rearrangements and falls short of the full clone set. An unresolved V gene accounts for under half of the shortfall where checked; the remainder is of unknown origin. Here the sample has some 200,000 clones; approximately 85% occur a single time. The ten most abundant clones make up approximately 8.1% of the sample. The sequenced sample was peripheral blood. All receptors come from a woman aged 50 to 60 with active or convalescent COVID-19.

The V gene is TRBV12-3 or TRBV12-4, the J gene TRBJ1-2, with no clear D. The CDR3 loop spans 13 amino acids. With 4 bases removed from V and 3 bases from J, the gap between germline ends came to 9 bases. CDR3 loop: CASSWSIHYGYTF. The DNA for the CDR3 is TGTGCCAGCAGTTGGAGCATACACTATGGCTACACCTTC.

The chain recombines TRBV27 with TRBJ2-3; TRBD2 is a possible D gene (6 bases). V gave up 8 bases and J gave up 2 bases, with 20 bases separating them. The CDR3 covers 16 residues. The germline V gene encodes CDR1 MNHEY and CDR2 SMNVEV (reference sequence). For the CDR3, the DNA is TGTGCCAGCCGTACCTTGGCGGGGAGGTACACAGATACGCAGTATTTT. Its protein product is CASRTLAGRYTDTQYF.

The chain recombines TRBV5-1 with TRBJ2-3; no clear D gene. Germline V CDR1 and CDR2: SGHRS, YFSETQ. V was clipped by 0 bases and J by 0 bases, with 8 bases between them. This CDR3 is 15 amino acids long. The CDR3 region is CASSLGRSSTDTQYF. The CDR3 DNA reads as TGCGCCAGCAGCTTGGGCCGAAGCAGCACAGATACGCAGTATTTT.

The rearrangement links TRBV30 to TRBJ2-3; 12 bases map to TRBD2. J gave up 3 bases and V 3 bases, and 13 bases lay outside the gene matches. The CDR3 contains 18 residues. Germline CDR1 GTSNPN, CDR2 SVGIG (reference sequence). The CDR3 DNA follows: TGTGCCTGGAGGGACCTAGCGGGAGGGGGACTTGGTACAGATACGCAGTATTTT. This sequence encodes CAWRDLAGGGLGTDTQYF.

V gene TRBV29-1 combines with J gene TRBJ2-4; TRBD1 aligns across 7 bases. The CDR3 consists of 12 residues. The V gene's germline CDR1 is SQVTM and CDR2 ANQGSEA. The V and J ends lost 4 bases and 7 bases, in that order; junction bases with no gene match: 4. The CDR3 DNA is TGCAGCGTTGGAAAGGGACAGAACATTCAGTACTTC. Its translation is CSVGKGQNIQYF.

This CDR3 reads CASSKGSGGRAVGGELFF. CDR3 nucleotides: TGTGCCAGCAGCAAAGGCTCGGGCGGGAGGGCCGTTGGCGGGGAGCTGTTTTTT. This rearrangement joins TRBV21-1 to TRBJ2-2; the table names TRBD2, a call not compared with the DNA. TRBV21-1 is described as a pseudogene. This CDR3 region has 18 residues.

The CDR3 region has the DNA TGTGCCAGCAGCTCCCCCCGACAGGCCGGGGATAATTCACCCCTCCACTTT. This codes for CASSSPRQAGDNSPLHF. The rearrangement uses TRBV5-4 and TRBJ1-6, with a tentative D call TRBD1 (6 bases). The CDR3 loop spans 17 amino acids. Deletions cut 3 bases from V and 5 bases from J, with 18 bases between. Germline values: CDR1 SGHNT, CDR2 YYREEE (reference sequence).